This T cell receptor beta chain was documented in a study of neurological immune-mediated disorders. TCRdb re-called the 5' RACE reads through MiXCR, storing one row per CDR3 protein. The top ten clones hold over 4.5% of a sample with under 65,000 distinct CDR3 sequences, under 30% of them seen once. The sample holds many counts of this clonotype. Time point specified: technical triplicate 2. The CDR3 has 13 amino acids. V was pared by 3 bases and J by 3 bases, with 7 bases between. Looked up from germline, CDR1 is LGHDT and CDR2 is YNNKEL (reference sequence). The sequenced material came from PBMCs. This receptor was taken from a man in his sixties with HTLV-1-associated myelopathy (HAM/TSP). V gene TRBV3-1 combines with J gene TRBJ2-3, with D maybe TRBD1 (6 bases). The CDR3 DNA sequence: TGTGCCAGCAGCCACAGGGGTACAGATACGCAGTATTTT. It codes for CASSHRGTDTQYF.